The 20 T cell receptor beta chains listed next were all sequenced from one sample in a study of beta chain features in type 1 diabetes. Reverse transcription of all isolated RNA meant that expressed TCRB transcripts were sequenced. Libraries were prepared by immunoSEQ multiplex PCR; TCRdb keeps only in-frame clonotypes and omits some of them. The repertoire consists of under 350,000 clones, with about 8.5% occurring once and the leading ten covering approximately 0.93%. Sequences were obtained from central memory CD4+ T cells from blood. These receptors were obtained from a woman aged 18-30 years in good health.

This clone was found many times. This chain joins TRBV6-1 and TRBJ2-7; D possibly corresponds to TRBD1 (5 bases). V shed 7 bases and J shed 4 bases, with 17 bases lying between them. The CDR3 spans 14 residues. The V gene's germline CDR1 is MNHNS and CDR2 SASEGT. The CDR3 is CASTIQGEVYEQYF. For the CDR3, the DNA is TGTGCCAGCACGATCCAGGGCGAGGTTTACGAGCAGTACTTC.

This clone was seen a handful of times. J is TRBJ2-5 and V is TRBV4-1; tentative D call: TRBD2 (6 bases). Germline lookup yields CDR1 MGHRA and CDR2 YSYEKL. The CDR3 is 15 amino acids. Trimming took 6 bases from V and 2 from J, leaving 16 bases between them. The CDR3 region has the DNA TGCGCCAGCAGTGCCGCCGGGACTCGACAAGAGACCCAGTACTTC. It translates to CASSAAGTRQETQYF.

This clone came up many times. The rearrangement uses TRBV7-2 and TRBJ2-7; the match to TRBD1 covers 9 bases. CDR3 size: 15 residues. J lost 3 bases, V lost 8 bases, and 11 bases had no gene match. CDR1 is SGHTA, CDR2 FQGNSA, per germline. CDR3 in DNA: TGTGCCAGCGGTAGATGGCGGGACAGGGACTACGAGCAGTACTTC. This gives the protein CASGRWRDRDYEQYF.

This clone was detected only a few times. The V gene is TRBV5-4, the J gene TRBJ2-3, with TRBD2 as a possible D gene (5 bases). Germline CDR1 SGHNT, CDR2 YYREEE (reference sequence). V shed 0 bases and J shed 2 bases, with 13 bases lying between them. This CDR3 comprises 16 residues. The CDR3 spells CASSLVAGLPTDTQYF. The CDR3 coding sequence is TGTGCCAGCAGCTTGGTCGCGGGCCTACCCACAGATACGCAGTATTTT.

J is TRBJ2-5 and V is TRBV5-1; D is undetermined. V lost 0 bases and J 1 base, leaving 13 bases between the germline ends. CDR3 length equals 16 residues. The germline CDR1 and CDR2 sequences are SGHRS and YFSETQ. CDR3 sequence reads: CASSLGAMASQETQYF. CDR3 DNA sequence: TGCGCCAGCAGCTTGGGTGCGATGGCCTCCCAAGAGACCCAGTACTTC.

The chain uses TRBV6-5 and TRBJ2-7; 8 bases match TRBD1. Germline V gene data show CDR1 as MNHEY and CDR2 as SVGAGI. This CDR3 region has 16 residues. The V and J ends lost 0 bases and 6 bases, in that order; junction bases with no gene match: 10. The CDR3 reads CASSYSNAGGKGEQYF. For the CDR3, the DNA is TGTGCCAGCAGTTACTCGAATGCAGGGGGCAAAGGCGAGCAGTACTTC.

In this sample, this clone turned up a few times. The rearrangement uses TRBV20-1 and TRBJ2-7; D possibly corresponds to TRBD1 (6 bases). V was pared by 7 bases and J by 4 bases, with 11 bases between. Germline CDR1 DFQATT, CDR2 SNEGSKA (reference sequence). The CDR3 is 11 residues long. The CDR3 nucleotides are TGCAGTGTCCTCGACAGGTACGAGCAGTACTTC. Protein product: CSVLDRYEQYF.

V usage is TRBV12-5 and J usage is TRBJ1-5, with 7 nucleotides matching TRBD1. The CDR3 loop spans 16 amino acids. CDR1 LGHNT and CDR2 FRNRAP come from the germline V gene. V was pared by 2 bases and J by 0 bases, with 4 bases of the junction left unmatched. In nucleotides, the CDR3 is TGTGCTAGTGGTTTGCCGGGGACAGTTAGCAATCAGCCCCAGCATTTT. Protein product: CASGLPGTVSNQPQHF.

This chain joins TRBV12-5 and TRBJ2-6, with TRBD1 matching 10 bases. The junction had 7 bases not matched to a gene; V was cut back by 2 bases and J by 0 bases. This CDR3 region has 19 residues. Germline assignment: CDR1 LGHNT and CDR2 FRNRAP. DNA for the CDR3: TGTGCTAGTGGTTTGTACACGGGACAGGGGATCTCTGGGGCCAACGTCCTGACTTTC. Amino acid sequence: CASGLYTGQGISGANVLTF. Complete variable domain (other parts from reference TRBV12-5 and TRBJ2-6): DARVTQTPRHKVTEMGQEVTMRCQPILGHNTVFWYRQTMMQGLELLAYFRNRAPLDDSGMPKDRFSAEMPDATLATLKIQPSEPRDSAVYFCASGLYTGQGISGANVLTFGAGSRLTVL.

The table lists this clone with a few counts. The rearrangement uses TRBV7-9 and TRBJ2-3; 7 positions agree with TRBD2. Germline V gene data show CDR1 as SEHNR and CDR2 as FQNEAQ (reference sequence). The CDR3 runs 15 residues. The trim removed 5 bases at V and 10 bases at J, leaving 15 bases unmatched. CDR3 DNA sequence: TGTGCCAGCAGCCCCGGGACTAAGGCCATGTTGGCGCAGTATTTT. Its protein is CASSPGTKAMLAQYF.

This clone has just a few counts. The V call is TRBV27, the J call TRBJ1-2; the D is unclear. This CDR3 is 14 amino acids long. V was pared by 5 bases and J by 5 bases, with 15 bases between. CDR1 is MNHEY and CDR2 is SMNVEV in the germline V gene (reference sequence). In nucleotides, the CDR3 is TGTGCCAGCAGTCCCCGCCGGGCGGTGTATGGCTACACCTTC. This gives the protein CASSPRRAVYGYTF.

This clone was found a few times. This chain links TRBV18 with TRBJ2-1, with TRBD2 matching over 12 bases. The junction had 3 bases not matched to a gene; V was cut back by 4 bases and J by 5 bases. CDR1 and CDR2 from the germline V gene are KGHSH and LQKENI. The CDR3 has 15 amino acids. The CDR3 region is CASSLTSGRNNEQFF. The CDR3 nucleotides are TGTGCCAGCTCACTCACTAGCGGGAGGAACAATGAGCAGTTCTTC.

This clone has just a few counts. This chain links TRBV29-1 with TRBJ2-7, with D tentatively TRBD1 or TRBD2 (5 bases each). From germline, CDR1 is SQVTM and CDR2 ANQGSEA. This CDR3 spans 13 amino acids. With 0 bases removed from V and 2 bases from J, the gap between germline ends came to 8 bases. CDR3 in DNA: TGCAGCGTTGAAGAGGGGACGACCTACGAGCAGTACTTC. Translating it yields CSVEEGTTYEQYF.

About this clone itself: No conserved phenylalanine or tryptophan is present at the end of the CDR3, so a read error is the likely explanation. It is unclear where the CDR3 begins or ends on the DNA, so no DNA is shown, and the CDR3 is as TCRdb lists it. The CDR3: CASSFDLPNS. The chain uses TRBV7-9 and TRBJ1-2. Germline values: CDR1 SEHNR, CDR2 FQNEAQ (reference sequence). The CDR3 is 10 residues long, ends included.

The table lists this clone with a few counts. V and J are TRBV21-1 and TRBJ2-1; TRBD2 was called by the table and not checked on the DNA. TRBV21-1 is tagged as a pseudogene. The CDR3 covers 17 residues. The CDR3 DNA sequence: TGTGCCAGCAGCAATAAGCGGGGCAGCCCAAGATACAATGAGCAGTTCTTC. Amino acid sequence: CASSNKRGSPRYNEQFF.

This clone has a handful of counts. The chain combines TRBV28 with TRBJ2-5, with TRBD2 identical over 12 bases. Germline V gene sequence: CDR1 MDHEN, CDR2 SYDVKM. V gave up 5 bases and J gave up 5 bases; unmatched junction bases: 9. The CDR3 contains 16 residues. The CDR3 bases are TGTGCCAGCAGTCGCCTGACTAGCGGGGGCGGGGAGACCCAGTACTTC. Amino acid sequence: CASSRLTSGGGETQYF.

The CDR3 loop reads CASSPSGSSYNEQFF. CDR3 nucleotide sequence: TGTGCCAGCAGCCCTAGCGGGAGCTCCTACAATGAGCAGTTCTTC. V is TRBV9 and J is TRBJ2-1, with 10 bases aligning to TRBD2. Germline loops: CDR1 SGDLS, CDR2 YYNGEE. CDR3 length: 15 amino acids. The J segment lost 0 bases and the V segment lost 4 bases, leaving 1 base of the junction unmatched.

This clone was counted only a few times. This chain links TRBV5-6 with TRBJ2-2, with D tentatively TRBD1 or TRBD2 (6 bases each). Germline-derived CDR1 and CDR2 are SGHDT and YYEEEE. Trimming pared 4 bases from V and 2 bases from J, leaving 15 bases between. This CDR3 is 16 amino acids long. This CDR3 reads CASSPIGGLNTGELFF. The CDR3 DNA is TGTGCCAGCAGCCCTATAGGGGGGTTAAACACCGGGGAGCTGTTTTTT.

In its sample, this clone was seen a few times. This may arise from a read error, as a much more abundant clone is one base away. Other DNA sequences in the same sample also yield this CDR3. The gene calls are TRBV10-3 and TRBJ2-5, with D unclear. Trimming took off 2 bases at V and 5 bases at J, with 3 bases between the two ends. The CDR3 has 11 amino acids. Germline CDR1 and CDR2: ENHRY and SYGVKD. The CDR3 here is CAISERETQYF. CDR3 sequence (DNA): TGTGCCATCAGTGAGCGGGAGACCCAGTACTTC.

This clone showed up just a few times. V and J are TRBV28 and TRBJ2-7, with D possibly matching TRBD1 (5 bases). V shed 2 bases and J shed 6 bases, with 8 bases lying between them. Germline CDR1 reads MDHEN; CDR2 reads SYDVKM. CDR3 size: 12 residues. DNA of the CDR3: TGTGCCAGCAGTTTAGACAGACGCGAGCAGTACGTC. Residues: CASSLDRREQYV.